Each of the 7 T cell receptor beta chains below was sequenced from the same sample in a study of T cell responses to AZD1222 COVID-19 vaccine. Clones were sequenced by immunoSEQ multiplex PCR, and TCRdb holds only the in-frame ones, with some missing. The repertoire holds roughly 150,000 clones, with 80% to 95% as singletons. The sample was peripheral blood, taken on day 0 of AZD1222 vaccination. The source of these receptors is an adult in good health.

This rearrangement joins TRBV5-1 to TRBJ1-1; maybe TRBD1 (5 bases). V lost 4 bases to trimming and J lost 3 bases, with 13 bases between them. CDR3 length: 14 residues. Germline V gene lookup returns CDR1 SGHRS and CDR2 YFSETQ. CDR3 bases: TGCGCCAGCAGCGGTCAGGGTTGGGACACTGAAGCTTTCTTT. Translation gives CASSGQGWDTEAFF.

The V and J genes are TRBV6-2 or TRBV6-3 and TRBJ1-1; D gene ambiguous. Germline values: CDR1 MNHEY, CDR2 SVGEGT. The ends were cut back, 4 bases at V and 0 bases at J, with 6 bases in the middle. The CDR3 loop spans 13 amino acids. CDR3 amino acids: CASSWVMNTEAFF. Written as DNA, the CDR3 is TGTGCCAGCAGTTGGGTCATGAACACTGAAGCTTTCTTT.

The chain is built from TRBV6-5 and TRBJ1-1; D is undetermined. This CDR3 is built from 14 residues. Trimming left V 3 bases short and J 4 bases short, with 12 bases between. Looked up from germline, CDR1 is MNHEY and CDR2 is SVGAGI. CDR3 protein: CASSYKGYTTEAFF. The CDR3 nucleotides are TGTGCCAGCAGTTATAAGGGTTACACCACTGAAGCTTTCTTT.

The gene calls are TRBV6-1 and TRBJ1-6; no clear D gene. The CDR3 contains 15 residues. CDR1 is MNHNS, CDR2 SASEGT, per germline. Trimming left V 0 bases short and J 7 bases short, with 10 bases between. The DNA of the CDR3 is TGTGCCAGCAGTGAAGCGGATTTTGGGAATTCACCCCTCCACTTT. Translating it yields CASSEADFGNSPLHF.

CDR3 region: CASSSIQQGSEQYF. DNA of the CDR3: TGTGCCAGCAGCTCAATCCAACAGGGCAGCGAGCAGTACTTC. The chain carries TRBV9 and TRBJ2-7; D may be TRBD1 (6 bases). The CDR3 contains 14 residues. Germline CDR1 is SGDLS and CDR2 is YYNGEE. Trimming removed 4 bases at V and 6 bases at J, with 17 bases between.

The CDR3: CASSTPFVGFDTEAFF. The CDR3 DNA follows: TGTGCCAGTAGTACCCCCTTTGTGGGATTCGACACTGAAGCTTTCTTT. The chain uses TRBV19 and TRBJ1-1; no definite D call. Germline V gene lookup returns CDR1 LNHDA and CDR2 SQIVND (reference sequence). This CDR3 contains 16 residues. The V end was cut by 4 bases, the J end by 3 bases, with 18 bases between.

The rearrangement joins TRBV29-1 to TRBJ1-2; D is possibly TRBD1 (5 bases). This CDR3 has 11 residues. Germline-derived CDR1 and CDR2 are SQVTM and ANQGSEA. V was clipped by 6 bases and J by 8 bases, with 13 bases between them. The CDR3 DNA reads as TGCAGCGTCTGGGACGGCCTGGGCTACACCTTC. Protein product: CSVWDGLGYTF.